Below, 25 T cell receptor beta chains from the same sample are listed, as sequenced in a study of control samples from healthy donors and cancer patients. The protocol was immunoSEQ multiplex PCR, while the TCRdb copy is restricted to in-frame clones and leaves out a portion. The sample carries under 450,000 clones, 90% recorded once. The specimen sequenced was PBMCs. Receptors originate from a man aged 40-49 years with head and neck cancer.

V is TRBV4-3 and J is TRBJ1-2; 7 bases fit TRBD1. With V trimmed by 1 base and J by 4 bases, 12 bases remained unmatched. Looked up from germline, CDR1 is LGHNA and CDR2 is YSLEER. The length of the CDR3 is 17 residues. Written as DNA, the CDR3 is TGCGCCAGCAGCCAAGTAAGCGGGACAGCGACTTTCTATGGCTACACCTTC. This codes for CASSQVSGTATFYGYTF.

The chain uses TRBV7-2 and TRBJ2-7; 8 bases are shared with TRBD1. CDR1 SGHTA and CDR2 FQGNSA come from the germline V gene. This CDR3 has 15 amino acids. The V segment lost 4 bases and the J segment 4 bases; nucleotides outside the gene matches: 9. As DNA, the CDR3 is TGTGCCAGCAGCTCCGGACAGGGTAGCAGTTACGAGCAGTACTTC. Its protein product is CASSSGQGSSYEQYF.

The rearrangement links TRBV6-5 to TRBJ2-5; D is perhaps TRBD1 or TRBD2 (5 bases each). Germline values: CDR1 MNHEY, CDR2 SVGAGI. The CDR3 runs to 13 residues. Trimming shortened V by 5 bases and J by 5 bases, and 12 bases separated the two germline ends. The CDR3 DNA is TGTGCCAGCAGTAAGGCAGGGACGGAGACCCAGTACTTC. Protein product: CASSKAGTETQYF.

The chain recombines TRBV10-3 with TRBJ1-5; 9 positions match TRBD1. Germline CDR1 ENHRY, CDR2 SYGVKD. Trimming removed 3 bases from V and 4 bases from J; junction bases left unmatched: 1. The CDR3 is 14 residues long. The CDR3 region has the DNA TGTGCCATCAGTGAAGGACAGGGGAATCAGCCCCAGCATTTT. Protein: CAISEGQGNQPQHF.

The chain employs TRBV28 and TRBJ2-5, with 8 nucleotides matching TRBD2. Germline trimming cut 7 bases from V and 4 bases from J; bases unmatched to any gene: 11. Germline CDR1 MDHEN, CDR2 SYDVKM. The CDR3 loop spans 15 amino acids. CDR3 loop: CASNDNTGLGETQYF. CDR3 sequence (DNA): TGTGCCAGCAACGACAACACGGGACTAGGAGAGACCCAGTACTTC.

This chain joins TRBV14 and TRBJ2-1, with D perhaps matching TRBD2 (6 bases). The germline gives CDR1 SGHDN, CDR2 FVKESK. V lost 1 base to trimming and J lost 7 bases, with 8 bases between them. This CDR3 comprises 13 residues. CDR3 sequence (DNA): TGTGCCAGCAGCCAAGGGACTACAAATGAGCAGTTCTTC. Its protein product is CASSQGTTNEQFF.

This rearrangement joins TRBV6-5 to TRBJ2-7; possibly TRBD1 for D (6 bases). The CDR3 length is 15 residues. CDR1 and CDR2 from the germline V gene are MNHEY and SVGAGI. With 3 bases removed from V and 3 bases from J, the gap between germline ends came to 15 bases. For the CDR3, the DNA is TGTGCCAGCAGTTATAACCTGCAGGGGAGCTACGAGCAGTACTTC. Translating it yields CASSYNLQGSYEQYF.

CDR3 nucleotides: TGTGCCAGCATGTTTGGGAGGGGGCGCGGTGGCTATGGCTACACCTTC. This encodes CASMFGRGRGGYGYTF. The V call is TRBV5-6, the J call TRBJ1-2; 7 bases line up with TRBD1. In germline, CDR1 is SGHDT, CDR2 YYEEEE. V shed 6 bases and J 4 bases; nucleotides not matched to a gene: 15. The CDR3 totals 16 residues.

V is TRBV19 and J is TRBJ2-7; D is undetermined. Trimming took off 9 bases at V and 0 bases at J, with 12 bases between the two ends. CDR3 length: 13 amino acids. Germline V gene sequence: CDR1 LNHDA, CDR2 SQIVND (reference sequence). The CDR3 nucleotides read TGTGCCAGCCACAGTAAGGGCTCCTACGAGCAGTACTTC. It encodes CASHSKGSYEQYF.

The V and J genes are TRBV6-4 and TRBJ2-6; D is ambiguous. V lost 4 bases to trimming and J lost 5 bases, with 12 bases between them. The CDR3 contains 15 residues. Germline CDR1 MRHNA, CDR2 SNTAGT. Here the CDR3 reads CASSGSVPWANVLTF. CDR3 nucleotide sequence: TGTGCCAGCAGTGGGTCGGTCCCATGGGCCAACGTCCTGACTTTC.

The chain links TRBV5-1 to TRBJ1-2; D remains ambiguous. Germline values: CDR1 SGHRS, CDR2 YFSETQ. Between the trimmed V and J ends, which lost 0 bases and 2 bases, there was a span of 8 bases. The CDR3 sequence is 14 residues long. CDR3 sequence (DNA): TGCGCCAGCAGCTTGGAAGGATCCAACTATGGCTACACCTTC. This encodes CASSLEGSNYGYTF.

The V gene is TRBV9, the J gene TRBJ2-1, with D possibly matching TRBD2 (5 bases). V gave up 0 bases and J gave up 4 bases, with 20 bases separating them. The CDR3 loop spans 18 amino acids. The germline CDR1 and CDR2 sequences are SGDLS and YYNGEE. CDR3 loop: CASSVGLLIGGSYNEQFF. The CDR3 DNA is TGTGCCAGCAGCGTAGGTCTTTTGATAGGAGGCTCGTACAATGAGCAGTTCTTC.

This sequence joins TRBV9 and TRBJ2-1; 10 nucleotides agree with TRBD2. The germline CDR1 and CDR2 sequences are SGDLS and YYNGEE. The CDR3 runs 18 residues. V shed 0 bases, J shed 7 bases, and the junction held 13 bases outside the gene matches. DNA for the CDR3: TGTGCCAGCAGCGTAGGGGAAGGGGCTAGCGGGAGATTAAATGAGCAGTTCTTC. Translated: CASSVGEGASGRLNEQFF.

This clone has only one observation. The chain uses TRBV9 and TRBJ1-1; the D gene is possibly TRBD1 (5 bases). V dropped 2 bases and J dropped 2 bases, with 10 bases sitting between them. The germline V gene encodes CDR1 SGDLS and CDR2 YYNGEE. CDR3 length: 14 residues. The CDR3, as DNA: TGTGCCAGCAGCGTGGACGACAGAAACACTGAAGCTTTCTTT. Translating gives CASSVDDRNTEAFF.

The CDR3 region has the DNA TGTGCCAGCTCAGCCGGGACAGTTATGAACACTGAAGCTTTCTTT. Protein sequence: CASSAGTVMNTEAFF. This chain connects TRBV18 to TRBJ1-1, with 7 bases fitting TRBD1. This CDR3 has 15 residues. CDR1 and CDR2 from the germline V gene are KGHSH and LQKENI. The V and J ends lost 5 bases and 0 bases, in that order; junction bases with no gene match: 6.

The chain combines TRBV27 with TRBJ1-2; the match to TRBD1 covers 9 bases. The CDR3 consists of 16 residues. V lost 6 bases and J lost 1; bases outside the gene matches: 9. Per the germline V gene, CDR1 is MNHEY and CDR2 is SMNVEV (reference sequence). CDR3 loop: CASSPMGQGFNYGYTF. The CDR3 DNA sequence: TGTGCCAGCAGCCCAATGGGACAGGGATTTAACTATGGCTACACCTTC.

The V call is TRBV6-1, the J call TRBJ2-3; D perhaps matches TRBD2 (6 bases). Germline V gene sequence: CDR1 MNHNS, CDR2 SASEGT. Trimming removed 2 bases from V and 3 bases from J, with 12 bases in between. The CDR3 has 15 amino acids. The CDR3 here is CASSERQLATDTQYF. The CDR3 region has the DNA TGTGCCAGCAGTGAAAGGCAGCTAGCGACAGATACGCAGTATTTT.

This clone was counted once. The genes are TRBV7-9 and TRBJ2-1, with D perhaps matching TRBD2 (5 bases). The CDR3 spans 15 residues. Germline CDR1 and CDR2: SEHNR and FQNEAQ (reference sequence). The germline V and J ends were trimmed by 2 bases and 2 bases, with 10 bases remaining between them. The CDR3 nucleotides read TGTGCCAGCAGCTTAAGCGGAGGCCCCTACAATGAGCAGTTCTTC. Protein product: CASSLSGGPYNEQFF.

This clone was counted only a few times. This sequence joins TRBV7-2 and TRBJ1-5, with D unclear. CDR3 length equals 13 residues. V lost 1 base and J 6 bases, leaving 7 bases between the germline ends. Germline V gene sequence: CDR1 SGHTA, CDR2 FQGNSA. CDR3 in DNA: TGTGCCAGCAGCTTAGGGGGTCGTCAGCCCCAGCATTTT. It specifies CASSLGGRQPQHF. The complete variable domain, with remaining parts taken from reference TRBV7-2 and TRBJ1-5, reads GAGVSQSPSNKVTEKGKDVELRCDPISGHTALYWYRQSLGQGLEFLIYFQGNSAPDKSGLPSDRFSAERTGGSVSTLTIQRTQQEDSAVYLCASSLGGRQPQHFGDGTRLSIL.

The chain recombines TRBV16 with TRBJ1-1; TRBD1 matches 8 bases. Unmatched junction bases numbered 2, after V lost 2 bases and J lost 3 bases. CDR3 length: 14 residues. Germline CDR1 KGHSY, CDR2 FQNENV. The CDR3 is CASSQGQGDTEAFF. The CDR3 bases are TGTGCCAGCAGCCAAGGACAGGGAGACACTGAAGCTTTCTTT.

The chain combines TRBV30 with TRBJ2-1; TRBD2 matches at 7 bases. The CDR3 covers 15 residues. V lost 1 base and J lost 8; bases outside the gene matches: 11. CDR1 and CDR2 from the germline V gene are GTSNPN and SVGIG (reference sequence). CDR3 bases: TGTGCCTGGAGTGCGGAGGGAGGGCCGCGGGATGAGCAGTTCTTC. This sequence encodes CAWSAEGGPRDEQFF.

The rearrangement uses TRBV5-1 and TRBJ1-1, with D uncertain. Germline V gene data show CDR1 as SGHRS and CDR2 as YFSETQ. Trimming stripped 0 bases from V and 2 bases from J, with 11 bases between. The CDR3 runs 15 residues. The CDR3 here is CASSLESGSNTEAFF. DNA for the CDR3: TGCGCCAGCAGCTTGGAATCAGGATCAAACACTGAAGCTTTCTTT. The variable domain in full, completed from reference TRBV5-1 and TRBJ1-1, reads KAGVTQTPRYLIKTRGQQVTLSCSPISGHRSVSWYQQTPGQGLQFLFEYFSETQRNKGNFPGRFSGRQFSNSRSEMNVSTLELGDSALYLCASSLESGSNTEAFFGQGTRLTVV.

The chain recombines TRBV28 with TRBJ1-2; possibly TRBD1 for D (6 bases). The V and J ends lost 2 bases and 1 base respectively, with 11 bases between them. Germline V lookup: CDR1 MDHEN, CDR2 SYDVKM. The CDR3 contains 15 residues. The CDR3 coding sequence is TGTGCCAGCAGTTTAGCAGGGGCCGTTAACTATGGCTACACCTTC. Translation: CASSLAGAVNYGYTF.

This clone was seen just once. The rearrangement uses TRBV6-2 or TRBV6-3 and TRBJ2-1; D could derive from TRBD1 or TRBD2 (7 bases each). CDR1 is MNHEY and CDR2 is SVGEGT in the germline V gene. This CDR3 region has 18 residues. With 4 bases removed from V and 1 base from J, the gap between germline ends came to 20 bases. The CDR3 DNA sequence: TGTGCCAGCAGTTCCCCAGGGGGTGCGGGGGTTTCCTACAATGAGCAGTTCTTC. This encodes CASSSPGGAGVSYNEQFF.

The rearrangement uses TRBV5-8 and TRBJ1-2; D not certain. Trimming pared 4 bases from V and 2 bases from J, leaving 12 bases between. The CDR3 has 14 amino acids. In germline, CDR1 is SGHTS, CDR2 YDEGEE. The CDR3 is CASSLKTVNYGYTF. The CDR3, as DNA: TGTGCCAGCAGCCTAAAAACAGTGAACTATGGCTACACCTTC.